This record covers a single T cell receptor (beta chain). Its antigen is not known. The source of the sample is a study of molecular identifiers for immune sequencing clone quantification. Bulk libraries came from a prior protocol with listed TCR primers. TCRdb re-derived calls from the PCR reads in MiXCR, one entry per CDR3 protein. Here the sample spans 300,000 to 350,000 distinct CDR3 sequences, about a fifth being singletons. The authors gated naive CD8 T cells as CD8+CD4-CCR7+CD45RA+ for sorting. Overall study results and limits: Clones carrying above 20 RNA copies accounted for over 99% of effector molecules, under 1% in naive cells. Spike-in Jurkat TCR RNA from a single cell reportedly registered among approximately 900,000 naive cells.

V lost 5 bases to trimming and J lost 2 bases; unmatched junction nucleotides: 16. The CDR3 covers 20 residues. Germline values: CDR1 MNHEY, CDR2 SVGEGT. This sequence joins TRBV6-2 or TRBV6-3 and TRBJ2-5, with 14 positions matching TRBD2. This TCR was recovered from a human donor in good health. Some libraries in this study had Jurkat cell RNA spiked in. Sample: naive CD8+ T cells from blood, with Jurkat cell RNA spiked in. Regarding subset: FACS-sorted CD8+CD4-CCR7+CD45RA+ naive T cells. CDR3 sequence (DNA): TGTGCCAGCAGTAAGGACCCGGGGACTAGCGGGAGAGGGCGACAAGAGACCCAGTACTTC. Translated, it gives CASSKDPGTSGRGRQETQYF.